A selection of T cell receptor beta chains follows, all from one sample in a study of blood T cell repertoires in COVID-19. The repertoire was sequenced with immunoSEQ multiplex PCR; TCRdb's copy has only in-frame clones and lacks some. The sample contains around 140,000 clones, over 70% of which appear only once. The source material was peripheral blood. The receptors were sampled from a woman between 45 and 60 years old with acute or convalescent COVID-19. Each CDR3 is given with its conserved first and last residue. The D gene is left open where the match is weak. Size values are once, few and many counts, or a class for expanded clones, and some rows have none.

-,-,TRBJ2-2,15,TRBV24-1,CATSDGGASSGELFF,TGTGCCACCAGTGATGGGGGGGCCTCATCCGGGGAGCTGTTTTTT
-,-,TRBJ2-7,15,TRBV28,CASSPEPRDSYEQYF,TGTGCCAGCAGCCCCGAGCCGCGGGACTCCTACGAGCAGTACTTC
-,once,TRBJ1-1,16,TRBV19,CASSIEADLGRTEAFF,TGTGCCAGTAGTATCGAAGCAGACCTAGGGAGGACTGAAGCTTTCTTT
-,-,TRBJ1-2,16,TRBV7-9,CASSLVGSFLNYGYTF,TGTGCCAGCAGCTTAGTGGGCAGCTTTTTAAACTATGGCTACACCTTC
TRBD2,-,TRBJ2-2,16,TRBV19,CASSILAGVSTGELFF,TGTGCCAGTAGTATCCTAGCGGGAGTTTCCACCGGGGAGCTGTTTTTT
-,-,TRBJ2-1,15,TRBV13,CASSLTGLAINEQFF,TGTGCCAGCAGCTTAACAGGCTTAGCCATCAATGAGCAGTTCTTC
TRBD2,-,TRBJ2-7,16,TRBV27,CASSFGGDYRTYEQYF,TGTGCCAGCAGTTTTGGAGGGGACTACCGAACCTACGAGCAGTACTTC
-,-,TRBJ2-1,14,TRBV5-1,CASSLGAPLNEQFF,TGCGCCAGCAGCTTGGGGGCGCCGTTGAATGAGCAGTTCTTC
-,-,TRBJ1-1,16,TRBV11-2,CASSLGRIGMNTEAFF,TGTGCCAGCAGTTTAGGGAGGATCGGTATGAACACTGAAGCTTTCTTT
-,-,TRBJ2-7,14,TRBV14,CASSRLNRGYEQYF,TGTGCCAGCAGTCGATTAAACCGGGGTTACGAGCAGTACTTC
-,-,TRBJ2-1,13,TRBV5-6,CASSLILNNEQFF,TGTGCCAGCAGCTTGATACTAAACAATGAGCAGTTCTTC
-,-,TRBJ1-1,16,TRBV27,CASSLFQGKPNTEAFF,TGTGCCAGCAGTTTATTTCAGGGGAAACCGAACACTGAAGCTTTCTTT
TRBD2,-,TRBJ2-1,19,TRBV24-1,CATSDPAGLAGRSYNEQFF,TGTGCCACCAGTGATCCTGCGGGACTAGCGGGGAGGTCCTACAATGAGCAGTTCTTC
TRBD2,-,TRBJ2-1,15,TRBV6-4,CASSDGVAGSNEQFF,TGTGCCAGCAGTGACGGGGTAGCGGGGAGTAATGAGCAGTTCTTC
TRBD2,-,TRBJ2-5,16,TRBV9,CASSVGGGGLQETQYF,TGTGCCAGCAGCGTAGGTGGCGGGGGGCTCCAAGAGACCCAGTACTTC
-,-,TRBJ1-1,14,TRBV24-1,CAIQGIPGNTEAFF,TGTGCCATCCAGGGTATTCCGGGGAACACTGAAGCTTTCTTT
-,once,TRBJ1-2,15,TRBV9,CASSVTEGINYGYTF,TGTGCCAGCAGCGTAACAGAGGGTATTAACTATGGCTACACCTTC
-,-,TRBJ1-5,13,TRBV29-1,CSVPGLPNQPQHF,TGCAGCGTTCCAGGCTTACCAAATCAGCCCCAGCATTTT
TRBD2,-,TRBJ2-1,16,TRBV3-1/TRBV3-2,CASSGDIGEGHNEQFF,TGTGCCAGCAGTGGCGATATAGGGGAGGGACACAATGAGCAGTTCTTC
TRBD1,-,TRBJ2-7,13,TRBV6-5,CATFRTGSYEQYF,TGTGCCACCTTTAGGACAGGTTCCTACGAGCAGTACTTC
-,-,TRBJ1-4,15,TRBV4-2,CASSIQAKTNEKLFF,TGTGCCAGCAGCATTCAGGCCAAAACTAATGAAAAACTGTTTTTT
-,few,TRBJ2-1,11,TRBV25-1,CASSDVAEQFF,TGTGCCAGCAGTGACGTGGCTGAGCAGTTCTTC
-,-,TRBJ2-5,15,TRBV6-5,CASSYSIGAQETQYF,TGTGCCAGCAGTTACTCGATCGGAGCCCAAGAGACCCAGTACTTC
TRBD1,-,TRBJ1-2,16,TRBV11-2,CASSDMVGTGDYGYTF,TGTGCCAGCAGCGATATGGTCGGGACAGGGGACTATGGCTACACCTTC
TRBD1,-,TRBJ1-1,14,TRBV6-6,CASTMTGWATEAFF,TGTGCCAGCACGATGACAGGGTGGGCTACTGAAGCTTTCTTT
TRBD1,-,TRBJ1-2,15,TRBV19,CASSIGTGNWDGYTF,TGTGCCAGTAGTATCGGGACAGGGAATTGGGATGGCTACACCTTC
-,-,TRBJ1-2,14,TRBV7-9,CASRMIGGLSGYTF,TGTGCCAGCAGGATGATCGGGGGGCTGAGTGGCTACACCTTC
-,-,TRBJ2-2,14,TRBV7-3,CASSLGGDYGELFF,TGTGCCAGCAGCTTAGGTGGCGACTACGGGGAGCTGTTTTTT
-,-,TRBJ2-2,16,TRBV2,CASQDLRGANTGELFF,TGTGCCAGCCAAGACCTTCGGGGAGCGAACACCGGGGAGCTGTTTTTT
-,-,TRBJ1-5,14,TRBV19,CASIGQFSNQPQHF,TGTGCCAGTATCGGACAGTTTAGCAATCAGCCCCAGCATTTT
-,-,TRBJ1-6,16,TRBV18,CASSLQGPRNNSPLHF,TGTGCCAGCTCACTACAGGGACCGAGGAATAATTCACCCCTCCACTTT
-,-,TRBJ1-4,16,TRBV3-1/TRBV3-2,CASSHLGEGRNEKLFF,TGTGCCAGCAGCCACCTAGGGGAGGGCCGTAATGAAAAACTGTTTTTT
-,-,TRBJ2-1,15,TRBV14,CASSKLGGSYNEQFF,TGTGCCAGCAGCAAGCTAGGGGGCTCCTACAATGAGCAGTTCTTC
-,-,TRBJ2-2,13,TRBV4-1,CASSLGATGELFF,TGCGCCAGCAGCCTAGGGGCGACCGGGGAGCTGTTTTTT
TRBD1,-,TRBJ1-5,18,TRBV2,CASSDSGGFVESNQPQHF,TGTGCCAGCAGTGATTCAGGGGGCTTCGTGGAGAGCAATCAGCCCCAGCATTTT
-,-,TRBJ2-2,12,TRBV9,CASSRQTGELFF,TGTGCCAGCAGTCGACAAACCGGGGAGCTGTTTTTT
-,-,TRBJ1-5,14,TRBV9,CASSPGRVDQPQHF,TGTGCCAGCAGCCCAGGGAGGGTGGATCAGCCCCAGCATTTT
-,-,TRBJ2-7,15,TRBV10-2,CASSESSSSSYEQYF,TGCGCCAGCAGTGAGTCTAGTTCTAGCTCCTACGAGCAGTACTTC
TRBD2,-,TRBJ2-1,15,TRBV6-5,CASSFEREGYNEQFF,TGTGCCAGCAGTTTCGAGCGGGAGGGATACAATGAGCAGTTCTTC
TRBD2,-,TRBJ2-5,16,TRBV5-1,CASSLAGGRSQETQYF,TGCGCCAGCAGCTTGGCCGGCGGGAGATCACAAGAGACCCAGTACTTC
-,-,TRBJ1-6,15,TRBV5-4,CASSLGGTINSPLHF,TGTGCCAGCAGCTTGGGGGGGACAATTAATTCACCCCTCCACTTT